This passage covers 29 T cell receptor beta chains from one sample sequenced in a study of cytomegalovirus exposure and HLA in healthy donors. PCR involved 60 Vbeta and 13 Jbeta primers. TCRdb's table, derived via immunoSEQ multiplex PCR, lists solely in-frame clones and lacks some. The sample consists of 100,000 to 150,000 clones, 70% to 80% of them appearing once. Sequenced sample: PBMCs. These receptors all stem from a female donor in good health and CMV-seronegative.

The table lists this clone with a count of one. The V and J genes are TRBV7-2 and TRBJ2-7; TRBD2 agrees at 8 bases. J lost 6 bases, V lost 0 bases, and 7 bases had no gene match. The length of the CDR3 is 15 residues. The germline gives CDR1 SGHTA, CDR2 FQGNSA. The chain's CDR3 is CASSLARTSISEQYF. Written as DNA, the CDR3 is TGTGCCAGCAGCTTAGCGCGGACTAGCATTAGCGAGCAGTACTTC.

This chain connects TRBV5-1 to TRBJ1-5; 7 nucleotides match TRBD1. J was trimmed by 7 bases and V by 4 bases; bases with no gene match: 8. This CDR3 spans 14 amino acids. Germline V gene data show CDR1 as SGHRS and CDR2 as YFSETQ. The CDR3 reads CASSPEGARQPQHF. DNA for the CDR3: TGCGCCAGCAGCCCTGAGGGGGCAAGGCAGCCCCAGCATTTT. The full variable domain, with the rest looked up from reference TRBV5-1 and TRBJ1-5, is KAGVTQTPRYLIKTRGQQVTLSCSPISGHRSVSWYQQTPGQGLQFLFEYFSETQRNKGNFPGRFSGRQFSNSRSEMNVSTLELGDSALYLCASSPEGARQPQHFGDGTRLSIL.

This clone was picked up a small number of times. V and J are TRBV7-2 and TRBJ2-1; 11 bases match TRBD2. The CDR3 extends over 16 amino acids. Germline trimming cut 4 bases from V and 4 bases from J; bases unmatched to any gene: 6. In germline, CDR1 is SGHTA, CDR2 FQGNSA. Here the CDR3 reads CASSSPLAGAYNEQFF. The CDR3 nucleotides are TGTGCCAGCAGCTCCCCACTAGCGGGAGCGTACAATGAGCAGTTCTTC.

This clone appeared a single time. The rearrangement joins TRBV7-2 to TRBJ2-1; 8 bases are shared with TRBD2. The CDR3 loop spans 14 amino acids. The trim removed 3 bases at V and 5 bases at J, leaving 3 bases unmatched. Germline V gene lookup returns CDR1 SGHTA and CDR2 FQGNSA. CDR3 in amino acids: CASSFPGGNNEQFF. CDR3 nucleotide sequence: TGTGCCAGCAGCTTTCCGGGAGGGAACAATGAGCAGTTCTTC. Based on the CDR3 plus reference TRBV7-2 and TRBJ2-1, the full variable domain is GAGVSQSPSNKVTEKGKDVELRCDPISGHTALYWYRQSLGQGLEFLIYFQGNSAPDKSGLPSDRFSAERTGGSVSTLTIQRTQQEDSAVYLCASSFPGGNNEQFFGPGTRLTVL.

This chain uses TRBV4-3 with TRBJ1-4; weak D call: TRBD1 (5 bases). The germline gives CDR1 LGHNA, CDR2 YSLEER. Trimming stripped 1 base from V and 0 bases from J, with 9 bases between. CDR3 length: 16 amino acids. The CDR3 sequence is CASSQGRGTTNEKLFF. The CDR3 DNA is TGCGCCAGCAGCCAAGGGCGGGGGACAACTAATGAAAAACTGTTTTTT.

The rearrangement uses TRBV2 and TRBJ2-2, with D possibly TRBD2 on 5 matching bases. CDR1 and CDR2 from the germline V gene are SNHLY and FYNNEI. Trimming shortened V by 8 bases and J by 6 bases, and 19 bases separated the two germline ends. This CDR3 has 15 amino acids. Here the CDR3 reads CASGIEGAFPGELFF. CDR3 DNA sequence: TGTGCCAGCGGGATTGAGGGTGCGTTTCCCGGGGAGCTGTTTTTT. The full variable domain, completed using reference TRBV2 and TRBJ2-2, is EPEVTQTPSHQVTQMGQEVILRCVPISNHLYFYWYRQILGQKVEFLVSFYNNEISEKSEIFDDQFSVERPDGSNFTLKIRSTKLEDSAMYFCASGIEGAFPGELFFGEGSRLTVL.

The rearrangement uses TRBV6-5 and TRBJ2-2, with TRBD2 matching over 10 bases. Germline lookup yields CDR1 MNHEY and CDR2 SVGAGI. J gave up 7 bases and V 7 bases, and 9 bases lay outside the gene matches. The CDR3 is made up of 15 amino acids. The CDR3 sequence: CASTLAGEAGGELFF. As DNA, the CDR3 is TGTGCCAGCACCCTAGCGGGAGAGGCTGGCGGGGAGCTGTTTTTT.

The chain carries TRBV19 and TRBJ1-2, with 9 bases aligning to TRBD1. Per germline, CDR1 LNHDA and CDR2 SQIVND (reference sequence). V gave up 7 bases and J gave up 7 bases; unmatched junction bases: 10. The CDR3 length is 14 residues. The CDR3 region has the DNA TGTGCCAGTATATCGGGGACAGGGAAGACTGGCTACACCTTC. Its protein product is CASISGTGKTGYTF. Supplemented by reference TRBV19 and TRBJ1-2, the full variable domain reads DGGITQSPKYLFRKEGQNVTLSCEQNLNHDAMYWYRQDPGQGLRLIYYSQIVNDFQKGDIAEGYSVSREKKESFPLTVTSAQKNPTAFYLCASISGTGKTGYTFGSGTRLTVV.

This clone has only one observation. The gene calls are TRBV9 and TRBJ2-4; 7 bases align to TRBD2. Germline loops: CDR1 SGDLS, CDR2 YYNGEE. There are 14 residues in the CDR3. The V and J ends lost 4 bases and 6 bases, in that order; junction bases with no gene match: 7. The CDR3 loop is CASSPPAGANIQYF. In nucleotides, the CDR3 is TGTGCCAGCAGCCCCCCTGCGGGAGCAAACATTCAGTACTTC.

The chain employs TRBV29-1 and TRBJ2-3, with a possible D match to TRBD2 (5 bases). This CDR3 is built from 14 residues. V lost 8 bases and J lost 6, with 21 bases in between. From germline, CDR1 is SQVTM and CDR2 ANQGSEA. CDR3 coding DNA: TGCAGCCTACGTAGGGAGTCTCCCGTGGATACGCAGTATTTT. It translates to CSLRRESPVDTQYF.

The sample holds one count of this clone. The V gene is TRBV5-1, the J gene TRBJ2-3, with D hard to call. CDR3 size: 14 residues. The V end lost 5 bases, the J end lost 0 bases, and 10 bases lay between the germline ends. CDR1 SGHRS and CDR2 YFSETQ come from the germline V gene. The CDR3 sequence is CASRSRVSTDTQYF. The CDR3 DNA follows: TGCGCCAGCAGATCTCGCGTTAGCACAGATACGCAGTATTTT.

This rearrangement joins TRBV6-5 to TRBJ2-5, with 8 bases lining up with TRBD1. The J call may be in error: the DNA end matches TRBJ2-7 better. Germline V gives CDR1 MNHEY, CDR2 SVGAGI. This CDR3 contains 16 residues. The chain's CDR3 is CASSYSKARGQYEQYF. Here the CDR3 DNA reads TGTGCCAGCAGTTACTCGAAGGCCAGGGGGCAATACGAGCAGTACTTC.

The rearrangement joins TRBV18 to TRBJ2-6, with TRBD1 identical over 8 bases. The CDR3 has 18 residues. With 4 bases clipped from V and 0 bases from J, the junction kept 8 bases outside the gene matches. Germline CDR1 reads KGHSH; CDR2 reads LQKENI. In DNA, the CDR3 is TGTGCCAGCTCACAGGAAGACAGGGGATCCTCTGGGGCCAACGTCCTGACTTTC. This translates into CASSQEDRGSSGANVLTF. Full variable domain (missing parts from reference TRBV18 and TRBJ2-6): NAGVMQNPRHLVRRRGQEARLRCSPMKGHSHVYWYRQLPEEGLKFMVYLQKENIIDESGMPKERFSAEFPKEGPSILRIQQVVRGDSAAYFCASSQEDRGSSGANVLTFGAGSRLTVL.

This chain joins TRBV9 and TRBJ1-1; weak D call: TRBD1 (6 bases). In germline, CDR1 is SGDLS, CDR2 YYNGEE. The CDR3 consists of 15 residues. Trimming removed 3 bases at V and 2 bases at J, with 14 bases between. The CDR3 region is CASSDRRGANTEAFF. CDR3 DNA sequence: TGTGCCAGCAGCGACCGACGGGGGGCTAACACTGAAGCTTTCTTT.

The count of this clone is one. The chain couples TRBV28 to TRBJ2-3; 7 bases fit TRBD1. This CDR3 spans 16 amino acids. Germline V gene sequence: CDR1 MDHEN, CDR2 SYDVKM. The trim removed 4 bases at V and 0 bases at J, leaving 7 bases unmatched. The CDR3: CASSSSPGQSTDTQYF. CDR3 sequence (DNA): TGTGCCAGCAGTTCGTCCCCGGGACAGAGCACAGATACGCAGTATTTT.

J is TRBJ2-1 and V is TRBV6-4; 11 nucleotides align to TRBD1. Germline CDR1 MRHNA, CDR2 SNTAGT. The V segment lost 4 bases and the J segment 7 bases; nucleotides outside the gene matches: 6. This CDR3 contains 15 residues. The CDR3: CASSGGQGALNEQFF. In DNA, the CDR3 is TGTGCCAGCAGTGGAGGACAGGGGGCGCTGAATGAGCAGTTCTTC.

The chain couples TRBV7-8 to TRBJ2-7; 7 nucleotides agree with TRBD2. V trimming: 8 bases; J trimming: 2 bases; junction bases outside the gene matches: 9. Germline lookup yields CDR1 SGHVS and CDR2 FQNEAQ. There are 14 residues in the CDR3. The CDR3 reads CASAGTSDAYEQYF. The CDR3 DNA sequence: TGTGCCAGCGCGGGAACTAGCGACGCCTACGAGCAGTACTTC.

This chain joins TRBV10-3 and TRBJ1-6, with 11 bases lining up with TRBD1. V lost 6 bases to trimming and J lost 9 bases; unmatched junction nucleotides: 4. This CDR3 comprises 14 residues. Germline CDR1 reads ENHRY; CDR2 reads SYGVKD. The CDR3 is CAIREDRGLSPLHF. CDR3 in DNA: TGTGCCATCAGGGAGGACAGGGGGCTTTCACCCCTCCACTTT.

The CDR3 DNA follows: TGTGCCAGCAGTTTAGGGTACCCAGGGACAGGGAGGTACGAGCAGTACTTC. Protein product: CASSLGYPGTGRYEQYF. This chain links TRBV28 with TRBJ2-7; TRBD1 agrees at 9 bases. J gave up 4 bases and V 2 bases, and 12 bases lay outside the gene matches. Germline lookup yields CDR1 MDHEN and CDR2 SYDVKM. CDR3 length equals 17 residues.

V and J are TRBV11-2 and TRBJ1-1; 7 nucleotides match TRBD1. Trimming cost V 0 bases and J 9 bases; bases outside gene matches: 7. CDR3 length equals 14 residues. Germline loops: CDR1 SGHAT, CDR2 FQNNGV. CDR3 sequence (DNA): TGTGCCAGCAGCTTAGACCCTCAGGGGGTAAAAGCTTTCTTT. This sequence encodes CASSLDPQGVKAFF.

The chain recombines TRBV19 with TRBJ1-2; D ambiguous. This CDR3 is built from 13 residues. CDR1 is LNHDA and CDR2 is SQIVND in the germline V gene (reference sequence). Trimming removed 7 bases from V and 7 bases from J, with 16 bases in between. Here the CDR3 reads CASTIGTAGGYTF. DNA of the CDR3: TGTGCCAGTACGATAGGCACGGCGGGTGGCTACACCTTC.

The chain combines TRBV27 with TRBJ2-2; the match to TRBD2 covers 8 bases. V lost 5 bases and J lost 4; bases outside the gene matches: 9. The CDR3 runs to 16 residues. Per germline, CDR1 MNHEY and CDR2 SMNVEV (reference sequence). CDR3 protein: CASSQTGGSGTGELFF. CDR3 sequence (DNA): TGTGCCAGCAGTCAGACGGGGGGGTCGGGCACCGGGGAGCTGTTTTTT.

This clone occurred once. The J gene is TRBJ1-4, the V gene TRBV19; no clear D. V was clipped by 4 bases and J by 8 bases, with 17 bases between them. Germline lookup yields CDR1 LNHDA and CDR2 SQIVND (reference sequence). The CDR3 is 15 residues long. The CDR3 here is CASSRGEGYGEKLFF. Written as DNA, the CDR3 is TGTGCCAGTAGTAGGGGAGAGGGATATGGGGAAAAACTGTTTTTT.

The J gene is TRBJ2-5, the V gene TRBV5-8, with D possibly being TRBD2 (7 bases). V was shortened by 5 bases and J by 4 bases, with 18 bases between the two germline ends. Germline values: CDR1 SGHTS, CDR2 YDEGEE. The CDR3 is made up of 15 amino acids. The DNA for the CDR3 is TGTGCCAGCAGATCCCCCGTGGGGGGGCGAGAGACCCAGTACTTC. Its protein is CASRSPVGGRETQYF.

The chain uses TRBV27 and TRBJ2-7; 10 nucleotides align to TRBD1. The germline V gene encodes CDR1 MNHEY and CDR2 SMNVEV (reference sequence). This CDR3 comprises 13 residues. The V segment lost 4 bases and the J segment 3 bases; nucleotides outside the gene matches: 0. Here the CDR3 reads CASSWDRGYEQYF. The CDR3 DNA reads TGTGCCAGCAGTTGGGACAGGGGCTACGAGCAGTACTTC.

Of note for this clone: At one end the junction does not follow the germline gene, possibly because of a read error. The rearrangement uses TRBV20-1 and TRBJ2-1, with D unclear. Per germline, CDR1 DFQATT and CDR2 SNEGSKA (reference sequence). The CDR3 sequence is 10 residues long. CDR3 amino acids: CSVGENEQFF. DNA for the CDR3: TGTAGTGTCGGTGAGAATGAGCAGTTCTTC.

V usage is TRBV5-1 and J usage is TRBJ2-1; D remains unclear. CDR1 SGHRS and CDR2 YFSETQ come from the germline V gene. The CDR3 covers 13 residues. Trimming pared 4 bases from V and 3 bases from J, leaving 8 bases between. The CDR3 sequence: CASSPDFYNEQFF. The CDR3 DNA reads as TGCGCCAGCAGCCCAGACTTCTACAATGAGCAGTTCTTC.

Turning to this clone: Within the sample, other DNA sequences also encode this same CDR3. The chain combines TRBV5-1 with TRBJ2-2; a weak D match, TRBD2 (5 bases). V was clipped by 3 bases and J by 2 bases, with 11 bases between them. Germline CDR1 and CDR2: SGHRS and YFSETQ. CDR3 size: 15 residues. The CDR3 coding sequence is TGCGCCAGCAGCTCCGGAGGCTTAAACACCGGGGAGCTGTTTTTT. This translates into CASSSGGLNTGELFF.

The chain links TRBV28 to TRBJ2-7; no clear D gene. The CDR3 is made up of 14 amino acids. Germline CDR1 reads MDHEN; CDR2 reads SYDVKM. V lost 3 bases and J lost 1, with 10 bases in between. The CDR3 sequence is CASSFRSRSYEQYF. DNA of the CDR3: TGTGCCAGCAGTTTCCGTTCCAGGTCCTACGAGCAGTACTTC.